The clone carrying this T cell receptor (beta chain) was observed a few times. Germline loops: CDR1 MGHRA, CDR2 YSYEKL. This CDR3 spans 14 amino acids. Trimming removed 0 bases from V and 7 bases from J; junction bases left unmatched: 2. The data derive from a study of blood T cell repertoires in COVID-19. Libraries were prepared by immunoSEQ multiplex PCR; TCRdb keeps only in-frame clonotypes and omits some of them. The sample lists some 250,000 clones, 83% seen once, with approximately 5.3% in the top ten. The clonotype originates from an elderly man with acute or convalescent COVID-19. The chain combines TRBV4-1 with TRBJ2-2; 7 bases match TRBD2. The sequencing sample was made of peripheral blood. CDR3 in DNA: TGCGCCAGCAGCCAAGAGGGAGGGCTCGGGGAGCTGTTTTTT. Amino acids: CASSQEGGLGELFF.